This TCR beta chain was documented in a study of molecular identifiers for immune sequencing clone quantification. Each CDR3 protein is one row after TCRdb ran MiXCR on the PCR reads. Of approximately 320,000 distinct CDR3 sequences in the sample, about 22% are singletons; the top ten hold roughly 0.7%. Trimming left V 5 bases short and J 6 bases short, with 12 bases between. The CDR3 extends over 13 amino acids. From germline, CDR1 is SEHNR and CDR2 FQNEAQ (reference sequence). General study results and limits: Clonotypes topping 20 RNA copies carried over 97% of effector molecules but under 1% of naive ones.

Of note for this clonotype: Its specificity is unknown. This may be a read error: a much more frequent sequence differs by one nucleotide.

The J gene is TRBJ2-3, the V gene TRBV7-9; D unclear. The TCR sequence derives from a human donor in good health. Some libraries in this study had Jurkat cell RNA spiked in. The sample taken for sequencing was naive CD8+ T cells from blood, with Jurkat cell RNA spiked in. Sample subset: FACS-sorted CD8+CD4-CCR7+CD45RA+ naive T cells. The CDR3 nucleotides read TGTGCCAGCAGCCCCGCCAACGGGGATACGCAGTATTTT. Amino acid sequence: CASSPANGDTQYF. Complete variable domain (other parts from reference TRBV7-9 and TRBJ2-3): DTGVSQNPRHKITKRGQNVTFRCDPISEHNRLYWYRQTLGQGPEFLTYFQNEAQLEKSRLLSDRFSAERPKGSFSTLEIQRTEQGDSAMYLCASSPANGDTQYFGPGTRLTVL.